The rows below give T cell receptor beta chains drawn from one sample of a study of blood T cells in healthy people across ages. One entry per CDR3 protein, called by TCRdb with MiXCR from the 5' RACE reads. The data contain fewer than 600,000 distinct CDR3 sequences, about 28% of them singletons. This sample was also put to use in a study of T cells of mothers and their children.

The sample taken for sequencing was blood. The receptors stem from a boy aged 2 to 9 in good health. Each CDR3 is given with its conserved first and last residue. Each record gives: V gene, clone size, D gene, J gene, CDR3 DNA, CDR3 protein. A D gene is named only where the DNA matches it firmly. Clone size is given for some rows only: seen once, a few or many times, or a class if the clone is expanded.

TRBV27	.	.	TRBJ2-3	TGTGCCAGCAGCCCCGTGGGTCAAGATACGCAGTATTTT	CASSPVGQDTQYF
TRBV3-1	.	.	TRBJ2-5	TGTGCCAGCAGCCAGGGGGCGACGGAGACCCAGTACTTC	CASSQGATETQYF
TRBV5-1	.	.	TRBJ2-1	TGCGCCAGCAAAAGGGGGGACTCCGCCAATGAGCAGTTCTTC	CASKRGDSANEQFF
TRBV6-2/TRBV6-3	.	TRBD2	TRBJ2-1	TGTGCCAGCAGTCCACCGGGGGGGTTCTCCTACAATGAGCAGTTCTTC	CASSPPGGFSYNEQFF
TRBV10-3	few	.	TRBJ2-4	TGTGCCATCAGTGAAACGGGAATAGCCAAAAACATTCAGTACTTC	CAISETGIAKNIQYF
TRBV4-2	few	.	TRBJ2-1	TGTGCCAGCAGCCAAAGGGGGAATGAGCAGTTCTTC	CASSQRGNEQFF
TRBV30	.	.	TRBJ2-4	TGTGCCTGGGTACAGGGAGACATTCAGTACTTC	CAWVQGDIQYF
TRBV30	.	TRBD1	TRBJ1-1	TGTGCCTGGAGTAGACAGGGGGCGGGAGTGAACACTGAAGCTTTCTTT	CAWSRQGAGVNTEAFF
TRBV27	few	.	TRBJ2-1	TGTGCCAGCAGCAGGGGCATAGTTGGAGAGCAGTTCTTC	CASSRGIVGEQFF
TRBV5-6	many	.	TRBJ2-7	TGTGCCAGCAGTGGAGAGCTCAGCTCCTACGAGCAGTACTTC	CASSGELSSYEQYF
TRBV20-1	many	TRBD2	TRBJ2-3	TGCAGTGCTAGTAGCTTACGGGCTAGCGGGGGGGTTGGGACAGATACGCAGTATTTT	CSASSLRASGGVGTDTQYF
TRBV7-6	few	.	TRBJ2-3	TGTGCCAGCAGCTTACCCACACTCGGACGGGACACAGATACGCAGTATTTT	CASSLPTLGRDTDTQYF
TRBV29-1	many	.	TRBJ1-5	TGCAGCGTGGCAGAGAATAGCAATCAGCCCCAGCATTTT	CSVAENSNQPQHF
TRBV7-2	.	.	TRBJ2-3	TGTGCCAGCAGCTCGGTCAGAGCTAGCACAGATACGCAGTATTTT	CASSSVRASTDTQYF
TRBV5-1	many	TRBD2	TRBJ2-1	TGTGCCAGCAGCTTAGGCCTAGCGGACGAGCAGTTCTTC	CASSLGLADEQFF
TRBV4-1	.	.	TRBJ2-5	TGCGCCAGCAGCCAACTGTACCAAGAGACCCAGTACTTC	CASSQLYQETQYF
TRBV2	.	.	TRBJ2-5	TGTGCCAGCAGTGGGAACAGGGAGGAGACCCAGTACTTC	CASSGNREETQYF
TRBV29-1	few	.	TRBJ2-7	TGCAGCGTCGAGCGATCCTACGAGCAGTACTTC	CSVERSYEQYF
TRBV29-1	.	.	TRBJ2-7	TGCAGCGTTGACCAGGGGGGGAGGTACGAGCAGTACTTC	CSVDQGGRYEQYF
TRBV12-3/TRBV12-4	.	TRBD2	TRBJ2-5	TGTGCCAGCAGTCGATTCGGGGCGGGAGAGGATCAAGAGACCCAGTACTTC	CASSRFGAGEDQETQYF
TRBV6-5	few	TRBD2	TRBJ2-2	TGTGCCAGCAGTCCACTAGCGGGGGACACCGGGGAGCTGTTTTTT	CASSPLAGDTGELFF
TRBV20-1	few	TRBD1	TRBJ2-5	TGCAGTGCTAGAGATTTCTCGGGGACAGGGGGCCAGGTGGAGACCCAGTACTTC	CSARDFSGTGGQVETQYF
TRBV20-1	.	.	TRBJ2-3	TGCAGTGCTAGTTGGCAGGGCCGCACAGATACGCAGTATTTT	CSASWQGRTDTQYF
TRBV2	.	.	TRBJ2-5	TGTGCCAGCAGCCTAGCGCCCCTCTCGAACAATGAGCAGCTCTTC	CASSLAPLSNNEQLF
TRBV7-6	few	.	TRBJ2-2	TGTGCCAGCAGCTTAGAAGGTTCTAGAGCGTCCGGGGAGCTGTTTTTT	CASSLEGSRASGELFF
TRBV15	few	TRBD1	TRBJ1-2	TGTGCCACCAGCAGGAGGACAGGGATTAACTATGGCTACACCTTC	CATSRRTGINYGYTF
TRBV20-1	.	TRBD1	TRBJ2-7	TGCAGTGCTAGAGGGGGACAGGGAATTGTCTACGAGCAGTACTTC	CSARGGQGIVYEQYF
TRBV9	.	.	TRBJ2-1	TGTGCCAGCAGCCGGGGCTTCTCCTACAATGAGCAGTTCTTC	CASSRGFSYNEQFF
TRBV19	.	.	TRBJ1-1	TGTGCCAGTCGGATACAGGGTTACACTGAAGCTTTCTTT	CASRIQGYTEAFF
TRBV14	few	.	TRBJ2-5	TGTGCCAGCAGCCAAATCCAGGGGCCTCCCAACCGGAGAGAGACCCAGTACTTC	CASSQIQGPPNRRETQYF
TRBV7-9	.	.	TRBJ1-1	TGTGCCAGCAGCTTAGCTTCACAGGGTGGCACTGAAGCTTTCTTT	CASSLASQGGTEAFF
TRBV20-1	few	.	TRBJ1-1	TGCAGTGCTTTCTCGGGGGGCACTGAAGCTTTCTTT	CSAFSGGTEAFF
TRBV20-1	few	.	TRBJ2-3	TGCAGTGGAGGTCGAGGACGCGGGCAAGATACGCAGTATTTT	CSGGRGRGQDTQYF
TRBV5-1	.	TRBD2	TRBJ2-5	TGCGCCAGCAGCCCCTTACTAGCGGGGGAGCGGGGAGAGACCCAGTACTTC	CASSPLLAGERGETQYF
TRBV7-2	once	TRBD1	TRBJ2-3	TGTGCCAGCAGCCCGTCCCAGGGGGCGGGAGATACGCAGTATTTT	CASSPSQGAGDTQYF
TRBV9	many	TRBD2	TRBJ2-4	TGTGCCAGCAGCGTAGAAGGAGCGGGACCCAAAAACATTCAGTACTTC	CASSVEGAGPKNIQYF
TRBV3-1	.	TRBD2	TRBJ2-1	TGTGCCAGCAGCCAAGGGGACTACCACCAGTTCTTC	CASSQGDYHQFF
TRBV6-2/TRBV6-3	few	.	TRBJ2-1	TGTGCCAGCAGTTACTCGGCGGCTTATGAGCAGTTCTTC	CASSYSAAYEQFF
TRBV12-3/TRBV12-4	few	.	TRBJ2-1	TGTGCCTGCAGTTCGCTGACCGGGAATGAGCAGTTCTTC	CACSSLTGNEQFF
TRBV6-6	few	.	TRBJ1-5	TGTGCCAGCAGTTACTCGCTGACACAGGGTGATCAGCCCCAGCATTTT	CASSYSLTQGDQPQHF
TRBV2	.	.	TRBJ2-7	TGTGCCAGCAGTGAACGGGGACTGGGATCCTACGAGCAGTACTTC	CASSERGLGSYEQYF
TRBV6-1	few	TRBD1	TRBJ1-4	TGTGCCAGCAGTCCGGGACAGGGGGTCTTGGGGGATGAAAAACTGTTTTTT	CASSPGQGVLGDEKLFF
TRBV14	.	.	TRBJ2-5	TGTGCCAGCAGCCAAGGCGTTACGGCGACCCAGTACTTC	CASSQGVTATQYF
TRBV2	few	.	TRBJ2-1	TGTGCCAGCAAAAACAATGAGCAGTTCTTC	CASKNNEQFF
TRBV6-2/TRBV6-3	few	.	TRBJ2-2	TGTGCCAGCACCCAGGCAGTCGTCGGGGAGCTGTTTTTT	CASTQAVVGELFF
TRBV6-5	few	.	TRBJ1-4	TGTGCCAGCAGCTACACCTGGACAGCAACTAATGAAAAACTGTTTTTT	CASSYTWTATNEKLFF
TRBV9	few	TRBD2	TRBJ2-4	TGTGCCAGCAGCGTAAATAGCGGGGGAGCCAAAAACATTCAGTACTTC	CASSVNSGGAKNIQYF
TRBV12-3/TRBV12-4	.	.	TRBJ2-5	TGTGCCAGCAGTTTGTCGGAATGGAAGGGGTTGAGGAAAGAGACCCAGTACTTC	CASSLSEWKGLRKETQYF
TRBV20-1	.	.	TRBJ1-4	TGCAGTGCTAGTAGCGTTAACAGGGACGGTGAAAAACTGTTTTTT	CSASSVNRDGEKLFF
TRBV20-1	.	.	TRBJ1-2	TGCAGTGCGTTCAGGGTTATGGATGGCTACACCTTC	CSAFRVMDGYTF
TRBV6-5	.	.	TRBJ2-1	TGTGCCAGCAGTCCAGGGAGCGGTCCCTACAATGAGCAGTTCTTC	CASSPGSGPYNEQFF
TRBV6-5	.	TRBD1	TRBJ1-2	TGTGCCTGCAGTCGACAGGGGATAGACTATGGCTACACCTTC	CACSRQGIDYGYTF
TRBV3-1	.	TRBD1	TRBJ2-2	TGTGCCAGCAGCCGCAGGGGGCTCCCCGGGGAGCTGTTTTTT	CASSRRGLPGELFF
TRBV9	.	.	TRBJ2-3	TGTGCCAGCAGCGTAGGGGCCGAAAGCACAGATACGCAGTATTTT	CASSVGAESTDTQYF